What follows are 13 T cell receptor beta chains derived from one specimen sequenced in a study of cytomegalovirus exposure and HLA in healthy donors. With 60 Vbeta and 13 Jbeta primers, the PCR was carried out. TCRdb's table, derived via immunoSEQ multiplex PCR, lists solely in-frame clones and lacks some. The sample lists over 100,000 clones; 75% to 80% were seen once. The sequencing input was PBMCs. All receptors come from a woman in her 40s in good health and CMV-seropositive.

Here the CDR3 reads CASSFSGGSYNEQFF. The CDR3 bases are TGTGCCAGCAGCTTTAGCGGGGGGTCCTACAATGAGCAGTTCTTC. The chain joins TRBV7-2 to TRBJ2-1; 10 bases match TRBD2. CDR1 SGHTA and CDR2 FQGNSA come from the germline V gene. V dropped 3 bases and J dropped 1; count of bases not matched to a gene: 0. The CDR3 has 15 residues.

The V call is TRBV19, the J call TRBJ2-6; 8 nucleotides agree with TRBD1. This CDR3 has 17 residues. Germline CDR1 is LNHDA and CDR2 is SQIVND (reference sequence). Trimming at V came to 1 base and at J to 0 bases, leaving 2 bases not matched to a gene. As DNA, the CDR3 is TGTGCCAGTAGTATAGGGACAGGGATCTCTGGGGCCAACGTCCTGACTTTC. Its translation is CASSIGTGISGANVLTF.

CDR3 sequence (DNA): TGTGCCAGCAGCCAGGGAGGGGAGAACACCGGGGAGCTGTTTTTT. Translated: CASSQGGENTGELFF. The chain is built from TRBV28 and TRBJ2-2; 7 bases are shared with TRBD2. The germline V gene encodes CDR1 MDHEN and CDR2 SYDVKM. The CDR3 runs to 15 residues. V gave up 6 bases and J gave up 1 base; unmatched junction bases: 5.

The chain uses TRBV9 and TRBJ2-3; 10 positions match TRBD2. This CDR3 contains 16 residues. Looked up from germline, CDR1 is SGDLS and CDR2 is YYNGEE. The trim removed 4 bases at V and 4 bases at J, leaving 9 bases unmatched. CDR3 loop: CASSFSGGASADTQYF. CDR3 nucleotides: TGTGCCAGCAGCTTCAGCGGGGGGGCCTCCGCAGATACGCAGTATTTT.

This chain's CDR3 is CASSIRDRNNEQFF. The CDR3 bases are TGTGCCAGCAGTATCCGGGACAGAAACAATGAGCAGTTCTTC. The chain couples TRBV6-6 to TRBJ2-1; 7 nucleotides match TRBD1. CDR1 and CDR2 (germline): MNHNY, SVGAGI (reference sequence). The CDR3 has 14 amino acids. J gave up 5 bases and V 5 bases, and 6 bases lay outside the gene matches.

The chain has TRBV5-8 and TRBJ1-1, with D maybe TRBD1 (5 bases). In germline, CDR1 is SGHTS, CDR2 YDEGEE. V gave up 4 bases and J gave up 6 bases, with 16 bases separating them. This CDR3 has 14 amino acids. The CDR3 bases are TGTGCCAGCAGCGCCGGGGGGTATGTTCCTGAAGCTTTCTTT. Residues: CASSAGGYVPEAFF.

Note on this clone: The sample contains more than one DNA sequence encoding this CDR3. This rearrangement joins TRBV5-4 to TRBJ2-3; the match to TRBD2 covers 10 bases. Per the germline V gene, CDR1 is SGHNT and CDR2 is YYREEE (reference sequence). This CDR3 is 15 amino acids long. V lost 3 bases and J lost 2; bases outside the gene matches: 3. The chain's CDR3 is CASSSSGGATDTQYF. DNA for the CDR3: TGTGCCAGCAGCTCCAGCGGGGGGGCCACAGATACGCAGTATTTT.

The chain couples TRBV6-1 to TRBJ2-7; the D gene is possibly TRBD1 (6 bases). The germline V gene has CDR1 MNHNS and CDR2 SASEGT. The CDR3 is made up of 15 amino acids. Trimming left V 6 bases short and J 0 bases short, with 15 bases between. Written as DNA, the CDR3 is TGTGCCAGCAGGATTGCCGGGACACCCTCCTACGAGCAGTACTTC. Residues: CASRIAGTPSYEQYF.

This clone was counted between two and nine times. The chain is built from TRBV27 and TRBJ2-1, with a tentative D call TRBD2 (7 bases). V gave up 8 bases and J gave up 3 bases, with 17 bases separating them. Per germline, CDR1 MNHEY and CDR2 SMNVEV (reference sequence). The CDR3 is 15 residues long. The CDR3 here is CASCAGRGGYNEQFF. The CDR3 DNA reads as TGTGCCAGCTGTGCGGGAAGGGGGGGCTACAATGAGCAGTTCTTC.

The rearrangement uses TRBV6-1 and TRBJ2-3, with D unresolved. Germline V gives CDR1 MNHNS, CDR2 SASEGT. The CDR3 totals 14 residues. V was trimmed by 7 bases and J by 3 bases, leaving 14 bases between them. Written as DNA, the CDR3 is TGTGCCAGCAACCCAGGTGGGTCGACAGATACGCAGTATTTT. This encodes CASNPGGSTDTQYF.

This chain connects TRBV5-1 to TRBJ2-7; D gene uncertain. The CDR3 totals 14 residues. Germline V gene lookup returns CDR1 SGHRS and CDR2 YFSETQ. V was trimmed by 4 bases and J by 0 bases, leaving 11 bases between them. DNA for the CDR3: TGCGCCAGCAGCGAAACGGGTTACTCCTACGAGCAGTACTTC. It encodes CASSETGYSYEQYF.

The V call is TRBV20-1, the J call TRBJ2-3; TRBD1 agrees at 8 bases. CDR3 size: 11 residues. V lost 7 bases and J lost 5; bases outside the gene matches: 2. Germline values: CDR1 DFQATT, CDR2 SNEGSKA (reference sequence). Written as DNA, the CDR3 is TGCAGTGGACAGGGGATAGATACGCAGTATTTT. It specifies CSGQGIDTQYF.

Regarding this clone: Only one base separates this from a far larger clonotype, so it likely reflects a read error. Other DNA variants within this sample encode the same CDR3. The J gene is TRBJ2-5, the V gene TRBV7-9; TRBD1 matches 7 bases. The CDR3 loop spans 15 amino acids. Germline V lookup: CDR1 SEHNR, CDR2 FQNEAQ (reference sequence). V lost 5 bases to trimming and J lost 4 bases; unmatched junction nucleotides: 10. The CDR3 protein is CASSPEGQPRETQYF. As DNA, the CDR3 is TGTGCCAGCAGCCCCGAGGGACAGCCCCGAGAGACCCAGTACTTC.